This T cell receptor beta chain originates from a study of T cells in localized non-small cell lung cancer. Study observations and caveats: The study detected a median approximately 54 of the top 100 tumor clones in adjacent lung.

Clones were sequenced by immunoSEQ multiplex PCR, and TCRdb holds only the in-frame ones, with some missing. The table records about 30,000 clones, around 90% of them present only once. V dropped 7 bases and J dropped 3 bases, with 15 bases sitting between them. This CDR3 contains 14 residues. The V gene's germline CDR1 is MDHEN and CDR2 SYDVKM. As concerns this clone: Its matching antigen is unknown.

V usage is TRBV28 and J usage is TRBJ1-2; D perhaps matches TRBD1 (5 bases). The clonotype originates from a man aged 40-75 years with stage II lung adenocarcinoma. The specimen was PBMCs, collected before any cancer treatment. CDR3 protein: CASTSVGRDYGYTF. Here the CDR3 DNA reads TGTGCCAGCACCTCTGTGGGGCGCGACTATGGCTACACCTTC.